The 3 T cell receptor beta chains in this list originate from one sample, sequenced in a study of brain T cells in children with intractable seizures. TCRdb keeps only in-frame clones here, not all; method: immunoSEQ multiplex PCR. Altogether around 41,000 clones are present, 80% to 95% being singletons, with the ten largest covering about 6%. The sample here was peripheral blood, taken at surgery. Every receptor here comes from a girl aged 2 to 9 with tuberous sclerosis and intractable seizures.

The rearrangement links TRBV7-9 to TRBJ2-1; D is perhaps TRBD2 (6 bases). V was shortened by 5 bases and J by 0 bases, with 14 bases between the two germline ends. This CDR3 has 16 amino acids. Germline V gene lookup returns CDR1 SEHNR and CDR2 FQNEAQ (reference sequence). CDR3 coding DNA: TGTGCCAGCAGCGGCATGCGGGGAAGCTCCTACAATGAGCAGTTCTTC. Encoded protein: CASSGMRGSSYNEQFF.

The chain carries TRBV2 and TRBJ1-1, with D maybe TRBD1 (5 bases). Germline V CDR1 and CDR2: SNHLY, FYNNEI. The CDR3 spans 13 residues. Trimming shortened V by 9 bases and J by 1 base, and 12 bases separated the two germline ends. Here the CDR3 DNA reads TGTGCCAGTGTGAAGGACACGAACACTGAAGCTTTCTTT. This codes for CASVKDTNTEAFF. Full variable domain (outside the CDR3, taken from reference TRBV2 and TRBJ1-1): EPEVTQTPSHQVTQMGQEVILRCVPISNHLYFYWYRQILGQKVEFLVSFYNNEISEKSEIFDDQFSVERPDGSNFTLKIRSTKLEDSAMYFCASVKDTNTEAFFGQGTRLTVV.

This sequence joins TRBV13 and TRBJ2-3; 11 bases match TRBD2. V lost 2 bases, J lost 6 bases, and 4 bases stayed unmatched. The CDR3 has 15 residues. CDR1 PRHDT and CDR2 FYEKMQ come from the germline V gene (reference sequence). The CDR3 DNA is TGTGCCAGCAGCTTAACTAGCGGGGGTCGCGATACGCAGTATTTT. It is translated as CASSLTSGGRDTQYF. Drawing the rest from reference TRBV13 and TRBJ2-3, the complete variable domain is AAGVIQSPRHLIKEKRETATLKCYPIPRHDTVYWYQQGPGQDPQFLISFYEKMQSDKGSIPDRFSAQQFSDYHSELNMSSLELGDSALYFCASSLTSGGRDTQYFGPGTRLTVL.